A single sample gave rise to the 11 T cell receptor beta chains below, sequenced in a study of vaccination effects on CD4 cells after COVID-19. The data were produced by immunoSEQ multiplex PCR, yet TCRdb's version contains in-frame clones alone and is incomplete. The table lists approximately 40,000 clones, 73% of them singletons. These TCRs are of unknown antigen specificity. Antigen-specific CD4+ T cells were expanded with viral peptide pools in the ViraFEST assay before sequencing. Having been cultured for around nine days, the cells underwent CD4+ T cell isolation. According to PCR results, the person was infected with SARS-CoV-2 between March and December 2020. Specimen: CD4+ T cells from PBMCs cultured with a peptide pool, collected before COVID-19 vaccination. The receptors shown here come from a human donor who had a prior SARS-CoV-2 infection.

This clone was recorded a few times. The rearrangement uses TRBV10-3 and TRBJ2-7; a weak D match, TRBD1 (6 bases). The CDR3 runs to 14 residues. Germline CDR1 reads ENHRY; CDR2 reads SYGVKD. V shed 6 bases and J shed 0 bases, with 12 bases lying between them. The CDR3 sequence is CAIRTTGVSYEQYF. The CDR3 region has the DNA TGTGCCATCAGGACGACAGGAGTCTCCTACGAGCAGTACTTC.

The chain carries TRBV7-8 and TRBJ2-7, with 7 bases lining up with TRBD1. With V trimmed by 5 bases and J by 6 bases, 7 bases remained unmatched. Germline assignment: CDR1 SGHVS and CDR2 FQNEAQ. The length of the CDR3 is 13 residues. Written as DNA, the CDR3 is TGTGCCAGCAGCGGGGACAGAAGGGGCGAGCAGTACTTC. Amino acid sequence: CASSGDRRGEQYF. Together with reference TRBV7-8 and TRBJ2-7, the CDR3 gives the full variable domain: GAGVSQSPRYKVAKRGQDVALRCDPISGHVSLFWYQQALGQGPEFLTYFQNEAQLDKSGLPSDRFFAERPEGSVSTLKIQRTQQEDSAVYLCASSGDRRGEQYFGPGTRLTVT.

This clone was counted once. The genes are TRBV5-6 and TRBJ1-4; D is ambiguous. V was trimmed by 1 base and J by 11 bases, leaving 12 bases between them. The CDR3 consists of 13 residues. CDR1 is SGHDT, CDR2 YYEEEE, per germline. CDR3 DNA: TGTGCCAGCAGCTTGCAAAGATTTGGGAAACTGTTTTTT. Its translation is CASSLQRFGKLFF.

This chain joins TRBV7-9 and TRBJ2-7, with D possibly matching TRBD1 (6 bases). Germline V CDR1 and CDR2: SEHNR, FQNEAQ (reference sequence). There are 17 residues in the CDR3. Trimming took 5 bases from V and 2 from J, leaving 22 bases between them. The CDR3 nucleotides are TGTGCCAGCAGCCCAATGACGGGACACAAGGCGCCCTACGAGCAGTACTTC. It translates to CASSPMTGHKAPYEQYF. The variable domain in full, completed from reference TRBV7-9 and TRBJ2-7, reads DTGVSQNPRHKITKRGQNVTFRCDPISEHNRLYWYRQTLGQGPEFLTYFQNEAQLEKSRLLSDRFSAERPKGSFSTLEIQRTEQGDSAMYLCASSPMTGHKAPYEQYFGPGTRLTVT.

This clone was detected once. The V call is TRBV6-1, the J call TRBJ2-7, with D possibly called TRBD1 or TRBD2 (5 bases each). The CDR3 runs to 15 residues. The germline CDR1 and CDR2 sequences are MNHNS and SASEGT. V lost 2 bases, J lost 2 bases, and 13 bases lay in between. The CDR3 DNA sequence: TGTGCCAGCAGTGAACCGGGACGGCGGACCTACGAGCAGTACTTC. Translated, it gives CASSEPGRRTYEQYF.

This clone was recorded a few times. V and J are TRBV5-4 and TRBJ1-1; D is ambiguous. Germline CDR1 SGHNT, CDR2 YYREEE (reference sequence). The CDR3 spans 13 residues. Trimming took off 4 bases at V and 1 base at J, with 8 bases between the two ends. CDR3 amino acids: CASSLDTNTEAFF. The CDR3 DNA follows: TGTGCCAGCAGCCTCGACACGAACACTGAAGCTTTCTTT.

J is TRBJ2-3 and V is TRBV19; D is unclear. The CDR3 is 13 residues long. Germline lookup yields CDR1 LNHDA and CDR2 SQIVND (reference sequence). V lost 5 bases to trimming and J lost 1 base, with 7 bases between them. CDR3 coding DNA: TGTGCCAGTAGTCCCCCGGGCACAGATACGCAGTATTTT. Its translation: CASSPPGTDTQYF.

This chain uses TRBV7-2 with TRBJ1-4; the match to TRBD1 covers 11 bases. The V gene end was trimmed by 4 bases and the J gene end by 10 bases; junction bases not matched to a gene: 5. The CDR3 length is 14 residues. In germline, CDR1 is SGHTA, CDR2 FQGNSA. The CDR3 loop reads CASSSGDRGGKLFF. CDR3 bases: TGTGCCAGCAGCTCCGGGGACAGGGGGGGAAAACTGTTTTTT.

This chain uses TRBV3-1 (or the pseudogene TRBV3-2) with TRBJ1-5; D uncertain. The CDR3 is 14 amino acids. The germline V and J ends were trimmed by 2 bases and 4 bases, with 9 bases remaining between them. Germline-derived CDR1 and CDR2 are LGHDT and YNNKEL (reference sequence). The CDR3 protein is CASSQNVVNQPQHF. The CDR3 DNA follows: TGTGCCAGCAGCCAAAATGTAGTGAATCAGCCCCAGCATTTT.

This clone was recorded a few times. The chain carries TRBV28 and TRBJ2-7, with 7 bases lining up with TRBD2. The junction had 9 bases not matched to a gene; V was cut back by 4 bases and J by 9 bases. Germline CDR1 is MDHEN and CDR2 is SYDVKM. The CDR3 consists of 13 residues. The CDR3 DNA is TGTGCCAGCAGTTCGGGGCCGAAGCGGGGGCAGTACTTC. It yields the protein CASSSGPKRGQYF.

This clone was detected once. V is TRBV19 and J is TRBJ2-2; 7 bases align to TRBD1. CDR1 and CDR2 (germline): LNHDA, SQIVND (reference sequence). The ends lost 7 bases at V and 4 bases at J; junction bases unmatched: 12. CDR3 size: 16 residues. The CDR3 region is CASTPAGQDFTGELFF. CDR3 in DNA: TGTGCCAGTACCCCTGCCGGACAGGACTTCACCGGGGAGCTGTTTTTT.